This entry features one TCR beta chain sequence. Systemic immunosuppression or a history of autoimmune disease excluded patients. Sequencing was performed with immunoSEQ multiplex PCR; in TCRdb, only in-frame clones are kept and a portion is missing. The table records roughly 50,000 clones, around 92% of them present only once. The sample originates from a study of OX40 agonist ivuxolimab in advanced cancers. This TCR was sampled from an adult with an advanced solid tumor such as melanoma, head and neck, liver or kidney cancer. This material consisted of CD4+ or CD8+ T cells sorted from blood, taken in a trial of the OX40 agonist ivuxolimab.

The CDR3 DNA reads as TGTGCCAGCAGCTTAGCAGGACAGGACGGTAACACTGAAGCTTTCTTT. Its translation: CASSLAGQDGNTEAFF. The chain carries TRBV11-3 and TRBJ1-1; 7 bases line up with TRBD1. Unmatched junction bases numbered 7, after V lost 1 base and J lost 2 bases. Per the germline V gene, CDR1 is SGHNT and CDR2 is YENEEA. The CDR3 loop spans 16 amino acids.